This T cell receptor (beta chain) came from a study of blood T cell repertoires in COVID-19. Trimming took off 6 bases at V and 1 base at J, with 9 bases between the two ends. CDR1 SGHAT and CDR2 FQDESV come from the germline V gene (reference sequence). The CDR3 covers 13 residues. The method was immunoSEQ multiplex PCR; TCRdb's version includes in-frame clones alone and lacks a portion of them. This table holds about 73,000 clones, 89% found once. This clonotype was obtained from a man of 80 years or more with acute or convalescent COVID-19. The sample consisted of peripheral blood. The chain uses TRBV11-1 and TRBJ1-1; D ambiguous. CDR3 protein: CASSKRANTEAFF. The CDR3, as DNA: TGTGCCAGCAGTAAGCGGGCGAACACTGAAGCTTTCTTT.